This T cell receptor beta chain originates from a study of cytomegalovirus exposure and HLA in healthy donors. In the PCR, 60 Vbeta and 13 Jbeta primers were used. Produced via immunoSEQ multiplex PCR; TCRdb's table is partial and in-frame only. Of fewer than 200,000 clones in the sample, around 83% were seen once. Note on this clone: Its antigen remains unknown.

Study outcomes and limitations: Highest at DRB1 and lowest at HLA-C, TCR association rates differed among HLA loci in a later analysis.

The CDR3 is 16 residues long. V was clipped by 6 bases and J by 0 bases, with 12 bases between them. CDR1 SGHNT and CDR2 YENEEA come from the germline V gene. This chain connects TRBV11-3 to TRBJ2-6; maybe TRBD1 (6 bases). What was sequenced was PBMCs. The origin of this receptor is a girl aged 2-9 years in good health and CMV-seropositive. The CDR3 protein is CASSPSRGSGANVLTF. CDR3 DNA: TGTGCCAGCAGTCCTTCCAGGGGCTCTGGGGCCAACGTCCTGACTTTC. Full variable domain (rest looked up from reference TRBV11-3 and TRBJ2-6): EAGVVQSPRYKIIEKKQPVAFWCNPISGHNTLYWYLQNLGQGPELLIRYENEEAVDDSQLPKDRFSAERLKGVDSTLKIQPAELGDSAVYLCASSPSRGSGANVLTFGAGSRLTVL.